A selection of T cell receptor beta chains follows, all from one sample in a study of neurological immune-mediated disorders. TCRdb processed the 5' RACE reads anew with MiXCR; each CDR3 protein has one entry. The repertoire holds tens of thousands of distinct CDR3 sequences, with just over 5% as singletons. The material sequenced was PBMCs. The receptors were gathered from a woman in her 30s with multiple sclerosis. The CDR3 runs from the conserved cysteine through the conserved F or W. D genes are given only for firm matches. The listing skips clone size in some rows; elsewhere it reads once, few, many or a size class.

abundance: many
j_gene: TRBJ2-2
v_gene: TRBV5-6
d_gene: .
CDR3aa: CASSLGLGTGELFF
CDR3nt: TGTGCCAGCAGCTTGGGACTCGGCACCGGGGAGCTGTTTTTT

abundance: few
j_gene: TRBJ1-1
v_gene: TRBV20-1
d_gene: .
CDR3aa: CSARDRGAYTEAFF
CDR3nt: TGCAGTGCTAGAGATCGGGGGGCGTACACTGAAGCTTTCTTT

abundance: many
j_gene: TRBJ1-1
v_gene: TRBV29-1
d_gene: .
CDR3aa: CSVRGQLNTEAFF
CDR3nt: TGCAGCGTTCGGGGACAACTGAACACTGAAGCTTTCTTT

abundance: many
j_gene: TRBJ1-6
v_gene: TRBV5-1
d_gene: .
CDR3aa: CASSLERFKISPLHF
CDR3nt: TGCGCCAGCAGCTTGGAAAGGTTCAAAATTTCACCCCTCCACTTT

abundance: few
j_gene: TRBJ2-1
v_gene: TRBV20-1
d_gene: TRBD2
CDR3aa: CSASGGAVWNEQFF
CDR3nt: TGCAGTGCTAGCGGGGGGGCTGTATGGAATGAGCAGTTCTTC

abundance: many
j_gene: TRBJ2-5
v_gene: TRBV5-1
d_gene: TRBD2
CDR3aa: CASTLAGAETQYF
CDR3nt: TGCGCCAGCACACTAGCGGGAGCAGAGACCCAGTACTTC

abundance: few
j_gene: TRBJ1-4
v_gene: TRBV20-1
d_gene: TRBD1
CDR3aa: CSAKGQGGSEKLFF
CDR3nt: TGCAGTGCTAAAGGACAGGGCGGAAGTGAAAAACTGTTTTTT

abundance: many
j_gene: TRBJ2-7
v_gene: TRBV12-3/TRBV12-4
d_gene: TRBD1
CDR3aa: CASSSQGSNEQYF
CDR3nt: TGTGCCAGCAGTTCACAGGGGAGCAACGAGCAGTACTTC

abundance: many
j_gene: TRBJ2-1
v_gene: TRBV5-1
d_gene: .
CDR3aa: CASSLGGSSYNEQFF
CDR3nt: TGCGCCAGCAGCTTAGGTGGGAGCTCCTACAATGAGCAGTTCTTC

abundance: many
j_gene: TRBJ1-2
v_gene: TRBV7-9
d_gene: .
CDR3aa: CASSFPDGPANYGYTF
CDR3nt: TGTGCCAGCAGCTTCCCAGATGGCCCTGCTAACTATGGCTACACCTTC

abundance: many
j_gene: TRBJ1-6
v_gene: TRBV20-1
d_gene: .
CDR3aa: CSALGGDSPLHF
CDR3nt: TGCAGTGCTTTAGGGGGGGATTCACCCCTCCACTTT

abundance: few
j_gene: TRBJ1-4
v_gene: TRBV29-1
d_gene: TRBD1
CDR3aa: CSVRDGTAGEKLFF
CDR3nt: TGCAGCGTGAGAGACGGGACAGCCGGTGAAAAACTGTTTTTT

abundance: few
j_gene: TRBJ2-5
v_gene: TRBV5-6
d_gene: .
CDR3aa: CASSGQTRSGGETQYF
CDR3nt: TGTGCCAGCAGCGGGCAGACTAGAAGTGGAGGAGAGACCCAGTACTTC

abundance: many
j_gene: TRBJ2-5
v_gene: TRBV28
d_gene: .
CDR3aa: CASSFAQILQETQYF
CDR3nt: TGTGCCAGCAGTTTTGCCCAGATACTACAAGAGACCCAGTACTTC

abundance: many
j_gene: TRBJ2-3
v_gene: TRBV7-6
d_gene: .
CDR3aa: CASSPYSDLADTQYF
CDR3nt: TGTGCCAGCAGCCCCTACTCCGATTTGGCAGATACGCAGTATTTT

abundance: many
j_gene: TRBJ1-3
v_gene: TRBV7-9
d_gene: TRBD1
CDR3aa: CASSKQGASGNTIYF
CDR3nt: TGTGCCAGCAGCAAACAGGGGGCCTCTGGAAACACCATATATTTT

abundance: many
j_gene: TRBJ2-7
v_gene: TRBV20-1
d_gene: TRBD1
CDR3aa: CSASFRQGSSYEQYF
CDR3nt: TGCAGTGCGAGTTTCAGACAGGGGAGCTCCTACGAGCAGTACTTC

abundance: many
j_gene: TRBJ2-5
v_gene: TRBV4-1
d_gene: .
CDR3aa: CASSPLGRGGETQYF
CDR3nt: TGCGCCAGCAGCCCCCTCGGTCGGGGAGGAGAGACCCAGTACTTC

abundance: .
j_gene: TRBJ2-5
v_gene: TRBV20-1
d_gene: TRBD2
CDR3aa: CSARPPPSGGKETQYF
CDR3nt: TGCAGTGCTAGACCCCCTCCTAGCGGGGGGAAAGAGACCCAGTACTTC

abundance: .
j_gene: TRBJ2-1
v_gene: TRBV20-1
d_gene: TRBD2
CDR3aa: CSAKGWAGGPRPINEQFF
CDR3nt: TGCAGTGCTAAGGGGTGGGCGGGAGGGCCTCGACCAATAAATGAGCAGTTCTTC

abundance: many
j_gene: TRBJ1-1
v_gene: TRBV5-1
d_gene: TRBD1
CDR3aa: CASSWGQGAEAFF
CDR3nt: TGCGCCAGCAGCTGGGGTCAGGGGGCTGAAGCTTTCTTT

abundance: many
j_gene: TRBJ1-1
v_gene: TRBV20-1
d_gene: .
CDR3aa: CSASRPTSGLSRPEAFF
CDR3nt: TGCAGTGCTTCCCGACCTACCTCAGGTCTCTCCAGGCCTGAAGCTTTCTTT

abundance: .
j_gene: TRBJ2-7
v_gene: TRBV5-1
d_gene: TRBD2
CDR3aa: CASSPTSGYEQYF
CDR3nt: TGCGCCAGCAGCCCGACTAGCGGCTACGAGCAGTACTTC

abundance: many
j_gene: TRBJ2-7
v_gene: TRBV20-1
d_gene: TRBD1
CDR3aa: CSATQLTGQSYEQYF
CDR3nt: TGCAGTGCTACCCAATTGACAGGGCAATCCTACGAGCAGTACTTC

abundance: few
j_gene: TRBJ1-2
v_gene: TRBV20-1
d_gene: .
CDR3aa: CSAGTAPGHYGYTF
CDR3nt: TGCAGTGCTGGCACAGCCCCAGGGCACTATGGCTACACCTTC

abundance: many
j_gene: TRBJ2-7
v_gene: TRBV20-1
d_gene: TRBD1
CDR3aa: CSAEDRGSYEQYF
CDR3nt: TGCAGTGCCGAGGACAGGGGCTCCTACGAGCAGTACTTC

abundance: many
j_gene: TRBJ1-1
v_gene: TRBV20-1
d_gene: .
CDR3aa: CSARPSGNTEAFF
CDR3nt: TGCAGTGCTAGACCCTCAGGGAACACTGAAGCTTTCTTT

abundance: many
j_gene: TRBJ2-3
v_gene: TRBV4-1
d_gene: TRBD2
CDR3aa: CASSHGPSGITDTQYF
CDR3nt: TGCGCCAGCAGCCATGGTCCTAGCGGGATCACAGATACGCAGTATTTT

abundance: many
j_gene: TRBJ2-7
v_gene: TRBV20-1
d_gene: .
CDR3aa: CSARLAGSPYEQYF
CDR3nt: TGCAGTGCTAGACTTGCGGGTTCCCCCTACGAGCAGTACTTC

abundance: many
j_gene: TRBJ2-7
v_gene: TRBV20-1
d_gene: TRBD2
CDR3aa: CSASSGPSSYEQYF
CDR3nt: TGCAGTGCGTCTAGCGGGCCGAGCTCCTACGAGCAGTACTTC

abundance: many
j_gene: TRBJ2-7
v_gene: TRBV6-5
d_gene: .
CDR3aa: CASGSERALGEQYF
CDR3nt: TGTGCCAGCGGATCCGAGCGGGCCCTGGGGGAGCAGTACTTC

abundance: many
j_gene: TRBJ2-5
v_gene: TRBV25-1
d_gene: .
CDR3aa: CASSLPDRYQETQYF
CDR3nt: TGTGCCAGCAGTCTCCCAGACAGGTACCAAGAGACCCAGTACTTC

abundance: many
j_gene: TRBJ1-2
v_gene: TRBV20-1
d_gene: .
CDR3aa: CSARDRGADYGYTF
CDR3nt: TGCAGTGCTAGAGATCGGGGGGCTGACTATGGCTACACCTTC

abundance: .
j_gene: TRBJ1-1
v_gene: TRBV5-1
d_gene: .
CDR3aa: CASSRGPTGEAFF
CDR3nt: TGCGCCAGCAGCCGCGGCCCGACAGGAGAAGCTTTCTTT

abundance: many
j_gene: TRBJ2-7
v_gene: TRBV20-1
d_gene: .
CDR3aa: CSVSPGGSYEQYF
CDR3nt: TGCAGTGTCAGCCCTGGAGGATCCTACGAGCAGTACTTC

abundance: .
j_gene: TRBJ2-5
v_gene: TRBV5-1
d_gene: TRBD1
CDR3aa: CASSFGQGEETQYF
CDR3nt: TGCGCCAGCAGCTTTGGACAGGGAGAAGAGACCCAGTACTTC

abundance: many
j_gene: TRBJ1-1
v_gene: TRBV5-8
d_gene: .
CDR3aa: CASSLWGLGAFF
CDR3nt: TGTGCCAGCAGCTTGTGGGGACTCGGAGCTTTCTTT

abundance: many
j_gene: TRBJ2-5
v_gene: TRBV7-2
d_gene: .
CDR3aa: CASSLVGRPHHSETQYF
CDR3nt: TGTGCCAGCAGCTTAGTGGGACGGCCCCATCACTCGGAGACCCAGTACTTC

abundance: many
j_gene: TRBJ2-3
v_gene: TRBV20-1
d_gene: .
CDR3aa: CSGIRTSTDTQYF
CDR3nt: TGCAGTGGTATCCGAACTAGCACAGATACGCAGTATTTT

abundance: many
j_gene: TRBJ2-5
v_gene: TRBV20-1
d_gene: TRBD2
CDR3aa: CSASRLAGEVKETQYF
CDR3nt: TGCAGTGCTAGTAGACTAGCGGGAGAGGTTAAAGAGACCCAGTACTTC

abundance: many
j_gene: TRBJ1-1
v_gene: TRBV20-1
d_gene: .
CDR3aa: CSARVGGGFAFF
CDR3nt: TGCAGTGCTAGAGTGGGTGGGGGGTTCGCTTTCTTT

abundance: few
j_gene: TRBJ2-1
v_gene: TRBV3-1
d_gene: .
CDR3aa: CASTSMGGVHNEQFF
CDR3nt: TGTGCCAGCACCTCCATGGGCGGGGTCCACAATGAGCAGTTCTTC

abundance: many
j_gene: TRBJ2-5
v_gene: TRBV5-1
d_gene: .
CDR3aa: CASSLEWEETQYF
CDR3nt: TGCGCCAGCAGCTTGGAATGGGAAGAGACCCAGTACTTC

abundance: many
j_gene: TRBJ1-1
v_gene: TRBV12-3/TRBV12-4
d_gene: .
CDR3aa: CASSLNREEAFF
CDR3nt: TGTGCCAGCAGCCTTAACAGGGAGGAAGCTTTCTTT

abundance: few
j_gene: TRBJ1-1
v_gene: TRBV29-1
d_gene: TRBD1
CDR3aa: CSASAQGRGSTEAFF
CDR3nt: TGCAGCGCCTCGGCACAGGGGCGGGGGAGCACTGAAGCTTTCTTT

abundance: many
j_gene: TRBJ1-2
v_gene: TRBV5-1
d_gene: .
CDR3aa: CASSAGNGYTF
CDR3nt: TGCGCCAGCAGCGCGGGCAATGGCTACACCTTC

abundance: many
j_gene: TRBJ2-1
v_gene: TRBV5-1
d_gene: TRBD2
CDR3aa: CASSPKWHPGLALPSYNEQFF
CDR3nt: TGCGCCAGCAGCCCAAAATGGCACCCGGGACTAGCCTTACCTTCCTACAATGAGCAGTTCTTC

abundance: .
j_gene: TRBJ2-7
v_gene: TRBV24-1
d_gene: .
CDR3aa: CATSDKTMGYEQYF
CDR3nt: TGTGCCACCAGTGACAAAACAATGGGCTACGAGCAGTACTTC

abundance: .
j_gene: TRBJ2-1
v_gene: TRBV7-2
d_gene: .
CDR3aa: CASSFYICSASRGQEQFF
CDR3nt: .

abundance: many
j_gene: TRBJ2-7
v_gene: TRBV7-2
d_gene: .
CDR3aa: CASSEAVAYEQYF
CDR3nt: TGTGCCAGCAGCGAGGCAGTGGCCTACGAGCAGTACTTC